These 13 T cell receptor beta chains came from one sample sequenced in a study of TIL therapy for anti-PD-1-resistant metastatic lung cancer. Noted time point: pre-treatment sample, taken before nivolumab and TIL therapy. Most excised metastases sampled were pleural nodules or supraclavicular lymph nodes. This was the immunoSEQ v3 assay. Only in-frame clones appear in the TCRdb table, and some are missing; sequencing was by immunoSEQ multiplex PCR. The table includes roughly 50,000 clones, 71% detected once. The source material was tumor tissue, sampled at baseline. These receptors were taken from a person between 30 and 79 years old with non-small cell lung cancer.

This clone has just a few counts. This CDR3 fails to terminate in the conserved phenylalanine or tryptophan, so it likely reflects a read error. No DNA is shown, since the ends of the CDR3 on it are uncertain; the CDR3 is the one TCRdb lists. The V gene is TRBV9, the J gene TRBJ1-2. The CDR3 comprises 10 residues, both ends counted. Germline CDR1 SGDLS, CDR2 YYNGEE. The CDR3: CASSPRDGKR.

The chain is built from TRBV9 and TRBJ1-4, with 11 bases lining up with TRBD1. Trimming removed 0 bases from V and 5 bases from J; junction bases left unmatched: 9. The CDR3 contains 18 residues. CDR1 and CDR2 from the germline V gene are SGDLS and YYNGEE. The CDR3 bases are TGTGCCAGCAGCGTAGGGACAGGGGGCTCTGGGAGAAATGAAAAACTGTTTTTT. It is translated as CASSVGTGGSGRNEKLFF. The variable domain in full, with the rest retrieved from reference TRBV9 and TRBJ1-4, is DSGVTQTPKHLITATGQRVTLRCSPRSGDLSVYWYQQSLDQGLQFLIQYYNGEERAKGNILERFSAQQFPDLHSELNLSSLELGDSALYFCASSVGTGGSGRNEKLFFGSGTQLSVL.

This clone was counted between two and nine times. The chain has TRBV9 and TRBJ1-5, with 10 bases that match TRBD1. Trimming took 3 bases from V and 7 from J; bases not matched to a gene: 4. The germline gives CDR1 SGDLS, CDR2 YYNGEE. The CDR3 has 14 residues. The CDR3 DNA follows: TGTGCCAGCAGCGCCGGACAGGGGGACCAGCCCCAGCATTTT. Its translation is CASSAGQGDQPQHF.

The chain uses TRBV15 and TRBJ2-3; 14 bases are shared with TRBD2. The V gene end was trimmed by 3 bases and the J gene end by 3 bases; junction bases not matched to a gene: 8. From germline, CDR1 is LNHNV and CDR2 YYDKDF (reference sequence). The CDR3 is 18 residues long. CDR3 protein: CATSRGTSGSARTDTQYF. The CDR3, as DNA: TGTGCCACCAGCAGGGGGACTAGCGGGAGTGCTCGAACAGATACGCAGTATTTT. The complete variable domain, with remaining parts taken from reference TRBV15 and TRBJ2-3, reads DAMVIQNPRYQVTQFGKPVTLSCSQTLNHNVMYWYQQKSSQAPKLLFHYYDKDFNNEADTPDNFQSRRPNTSFCFLDIRSPGLGDTAMYLCATSRGTSGSARTDTQYFGPGTRLTVL.

This chain's CDR3 is CASIRDRVSPLHF. The CDR3 DNA sequence: TGTGCCAGCATCCGGGACAGGGTTTCACCCCTCCACTTT. J is TRBJ1-6 and V is TRBV2, with 9 bases aligning to TRBD1. CDR1 is SNHLY and CDR2 is FYNNEI in the germline V gene. V shed 7 bases and J 9 bases; nucleotides not matched to a gene: 4. This CDR3 is 13 amino acids long.

The chain is built from TRBV10-3 and TRBJ2-3; possibly TRBD2 for D (5 bases). With 6 bases removed from V and 6 bases from J, the gap between germline ends came to 22 bases. CDR1 ENHRY and CDR2 SYGVKD come from the germline V gene. This CDR3 comprises 16 residues. For the CDR3, the DNA is TGTGCCATCAGCGAGGACTGGGAAGGAGGTTGGGATACGCAGTATTTT. The encoded protein is CAISEDWEGGWDTQYF.

The genes are TRBV18 and TRBJ1-2; no clear D gene. V shed 2 bases and J shed 4 bases, with 14 bases lying between them. CDR3 length: 15 residues. CDR1 is KGHSH and CDR2 is LQKENI in the germline V gene. CDR3 loop: CASSPYNGNSYGYTF. CDR3 nucleotides: TGTGCCAGCTCACCATATAACGGAAACTCCTATGGCTACACCTTC.

There are a few counts of this clone. The V and J genes are TRBV29-1 and TRBJ1-1; possible D gene TRBD1, 6 bases. The germline V gene encodes CDR1 SQVTM and CDR2 ANQGSEA. There are 13 residues in the CDR3. Trimming took off 7 bases at V and 11 bases at J, with 23 bases between the two ends. The CDR3 here is CSASYREVSEAFF. In nucleotides, the CDR3 is TGCAGCGCTAGCTACAGGGAAGTCAGCGAGGCTTTCTTT. The entire variable domain, with the rest obtained from reference TRBV29-1 and TRBJ1-1, is as follows: SAVISQKPSRDICQRGTSLTIQCQVDSQVTMMFWYRQQPGQSLTLIATANQGSEATYESGFVIDKFPISRPNLTFSTLTVSNMSPEDSSIYLCSASYREVSEAFFGQGTRLTVV.

This clone was observed at least ten times. The rearrangement links TRBV2 to TRBJ1-6; D remains unclear. CDR3 length equals 13 residues. Per germline, CDR1 SNHLY and CDR2 FYNNEI. The V end was cut by 7 bases, the J end by 10 bases, with 14 bases between. This chain's CDR3 is CASNPSRESPLHF. CDR3 nucleotide sequence: TGTGCCAGCAACCCGTCCCGGGAATCACCCCTCCACTTT.

The J gene is TRBJ2-7, the V gene TRBV6-5; TRBD2 is a possible D gene (6 bases). The germline V and J ends were trimmed by 5 bases and 0 bases, with 14 bases remaining between them. Per germline, CDR1 MNHEY and CDR2 SVGAGI. CDR3 size: 15 residues. The chain's CDR3 is CASSPGGISSYEQYF. As DNA, the CDR3 is TGTGCCAGCAGTCCCGGAGGGATCAGCTCCTACGAGCAGTACTTC.

V usage is TRBV7-2 and J usage is TRBJ2-5, with no clear D. Per germline, CDR1 SGHTA and CDR2 FQGNSA. V lost 6 bases and J 5 bases, leaving 19 bases between the germline ends. The CDR3 is 15 amino acids. The CDR3 loop is CASSTMGLSTETQYF. In DNA form, the CDR3 reads TGTGCCAGCAGTACGATGGGCCTAAGCACGGAGACCCAGTACTTC.

This clone showed up just a few times. The chain recombines TRBV6-1 with TRBJ1-4; possible D gene TRBD1, 5 bases. V lost 5 bases to trimming and J lost 5 bases, with 9 bases between them. Germline lookup yields CDR1 MNHNS and CDR2 SASEGT. This CDR3 comprises 13 residues. For the CDR3, the DNA is TGTGCCAGCAGTTCGACAGTAAATGAAAAACTGTTTTTT. Protein sequence: CASSSTVNEKLFF.

This chain connects TRBV10-2 to TRBJ2-7; 9 bases agree with TRBD2. Germline trimming cut 7 bases from V and 6 bases from J; bases unmatched to any gene: 7. From germline, CDR1 is WSHSY and CDR2 SAAADI. The CDR3 extends over 13 amino acids. The CDR3 DNA reads TGCGCCAGCAAAGTGGCGGGAGGGGGCGAGCAGTACTTC. This encodes CASKVAGGGEQYF.